The next 24 T cell receptor beta chains were all read from a single sample in a study of cytomegalovirus exposure and HLA in healthy donors. Researchers ran the PCR with 60 Vbeta and 13 Jbeta primers. Method: immunoSEQ multiplex PCR; TCRdb's copy keeps in-frame clones and lacks some. The table shows roughly 100,000 clones, with approximately 76% occurring only once. Material for sequencing was PBMCs. Every receptor here comes from a woman aged 60-75 years in good health and CMV-seropositive.

The rearrangement uses TRBV5-3 and TRBJ1-5; 11 positions match TRBD1. TRBV5-3 is sorted into the ORF group, with uncertain function. CDR3 length: 17 residues. The V gene end was trimmed by 4 bases and the J gene end by 5 bases; junction bases not matched to a gene: 11. The chain's CDR3 is CARSDRDRGTAHQPQHF. The CDR3 DNA follows: TGTGCCAGAAGCGACCGGGACAGGGGGACGGCCCATCAGCCCCAGCATTTT.

This chain connects TRBV19 to TRBJ2-7, with a tentative D call TRBD2 (6 bases). CDR1 is LNHDA, CDR2 SQIVND, per germline (reference sequence). This CDR3 spans 19 amino acids. The germline V and J ends were trimmed by 5 bases and 0 bases, with 26 bases remaining between them. The CDR3 is CASSSSYGGGGPYSYEQYF. CDR3 nucleotides: TGTGCCAGTAGTTCCTCCTACGGTGGGGGAGGACCTTACTCCTACGAGCAGTACTTC.

The table lists this clone with a few counts. The DNA is left out, because the CDR3 cannot be placed on it with certainty; the CDR3 is given as TCRdb lists it. The chain carries TRBV9 and TRBJ1-2; TRBD1 was called by the table and not checked on the DNA. Per the germline V gene, CDR1 is SGDLS and CDR2 is YYNGEE. A total of 12 residues make up the CDR3, ends included. The CDR3 loop is CASSVGAGTNTF.

V usage is TRBV25-1 and J usage is TRBJ1-2; no reliable D call. Trimming cost V 2 bases and J 5 bases, with 6 bases left between them. CDR1 is MGHDK, CDR2 SYGVNS, per germline. This CDR3 contains 12 residues. In DNA, the CDR3 is TGTGCCAGCAGTGAAGGGGAGTATGGCTACACCTTC. It yields the protein CASSEGEYGYTF.

The rearrangement links TRBV7-6 to TRBJ2-3; 11 bases map to TRBD2. Trimming cost V 7 bases and J 2 bases; bases outside gene matches: 11. The CDR3 totals 17 residues. Germline CDR1 reads SGHVS; CDR2 reads FNYEAQ. The chain's CDR3 is CASTETSGTPPTDTQYF. The CDR3 coding sequence is TGTGCCAGCACCGAGACTAGCGGGACACCGCCCACAGATACGCAGTATTTT.

CDR3 DNA: TGTGCCAGTAGAACTCTCGGAGAGGGAAAAAACGAGCAGTACTTC. Amino acid sequence: CASRTLGEGKNEQYF. The genes are TRBV19 and TRBJ2-7; weak D call: TRBD2 (5 bases). Trimming removed 6 bases from V and 5 bases from J, with 20 bases in between. Germline V gives CDR1 LNHDA, CDR2 SQIVND (reference sequence). There are 15 residues in the CDR3.

The chain links TRBV30 to TRBJ2-1; the D gene is possibly TRBD2 (5 bases). Trimming removed 3 bases from V and 8 bases from J, with 8 bases in between. The length of the CDR3 is 11 residues. Per the germline V gene, CDR1 is GTSNPN and CDR2 is SVGIG (reference sequence). The CDR3, as DNA: TGTGCCTGGAGCCTCGGGGATGAGCAGTTCTTC. The encoded protein is CAWSLGDEQFF.

This clone showed up just a few times. The chain has TRBV6-1 and TRBJ2-7, with a possible D match to TRBD1 (7 bases). CDR1 and CDR2 from the germline V gene are MNHNS and SASEGT. The CDR3 loop spans 14 amino acids. Trimming shortened V by 5 bases and J by 1 base, and 12 bases separated the two germline ends. In nucleotides, the CDR3 is TGTGCCAGCAGTCGACAGGGAGGATCCTACGAGCAGTACTTC. The encoded protein is CASSRQGGSYEQYF.

The J gene is TRBJ2-5, the V gene TRBV6-1, with 14 bases lining up with TRBD2. The CDR3 contains 15 residues. Looked up from germline, CDR1 is MNHNS and CDR2 is SASEGT. V was pared by 4 bases and J by 11 bases, with 9 bases of the junction left unmatched. The CDR3 sequence is CASSVGTSGSLEQYF. CDR3 DNA: TGTGCCAGCAGTGTCGGGACTAGCGGGAGCCTGGAGCAGTACTTC.

The rearrangement joins TRBV4-1 to TRBJ2-1, with 9 positions matching TRBD1. The CDR3 spans 16 residues. Trimming cost V 1 base and J 7 bases; bases outside gene matches: 8. CDR1 is MGHRA, CDR2 YSYEKL, per germline. CDR3 coding DNA: TGCGCCAGCAGCCAAGGGGACAGGGCGTTTATGAATGAGCAGTTCTTC. Encoded protein: CASSQGDRAFMNEQFF.

To note about this clone: One junction end disagrees with the germline gene, perhaps due to a read error. The V call is TRBV5-6, the J call TRBJ2-5; D ambiguous. CDR1 is SGHDT and CDR2 is YYEEEE in the germline V gene. The CDR3 contains 13 residues. The CDR3 region has the DNA TGTGCCAGCAGCTTGGATGTCCAAGAGGCCCAGTACTTC. This encodes CASSLDVQEAQYF.

This clone was seen a handful of times. The rearrangement links TRBV6-4 to TRBJ2-5, with TRBD1 matching 9 bases. Looked up from germline, CDR1 is MRHNA and CDR2 is SNTAGT. V shed 2 bases and J 2 bases; nucleotides not matched to a gene: 6. The length of the CDR3 is 16 residues. The CDR3 here is CASSDRPGTGQETQYF. The CDR3 nucleotides are TGTGCCAGCAGTGACAGACCCGGGACAGGGCAAGAGACCCAGTACTTC.

The V gene is TRBV2, the J gene TRBJ2-1, with 7 bases fitting TRBD1. V was clipped by 7 bases and J by 8 bases; unmatched bases: 11. CDR3 length equals 14 residues. CDR1 is SNHLY and CDR2 is FYNNEI in the germline V gene. The CDR3 DNA reads as TGTGCCAGCACCCTCTCGACAGGGCGGGATGAGCAGTTCTTC. Its translation is CASTLSTGRDEQFF. The full variable domain, in which reference TRBV2 and TRBJ2-1 provide the parts outside the CDR3, is EPEVTQTPSHQVTQMGQEVILRCVPISNHLYFYWYRQILGQKVEFLVSFYNNEISEKSEIFDDQFSVERPDGSNFTLKIRSTKLEDSAMYFCASTLSTGRDEQFFGPGTRLTVL.

Many counts were recorded for this clone. This chain joins TRBV7-2 and TRBJ2-7; 8 bases agree with TRBD1. Per the germline V gene, CDR1 is SGHTA and CDR2 is FQGNSA. Trimming took 5 bases from V and 5 from J; bases not matched to a gene: 8. This CDR3 is built from 14 residues. This chain's CDR3 is CASSPTGVFDEQYF. The CDR3 DNA follows: TGTGCCAGCAGCCCGACAGGGGTTTTTGACGAGCAGTACTTC.

The chain carries TRBV4-1 and TRBJ1-4; D gene ambiguous. The CDR3 is made up of 16 amino acids. Germline CDR1 is MGHRA and CDR2 is YSYEKL. Trimming took off 1 base at V and 3 bases at J, with 12 bases between the two ends. The CDR3 region is CASSQAVRRANEKLFF. CDR3 bases: TGCGCCAGCAGCCAAGCCGTGAGGCGGGCTAATGAAAAACTGTTTTTT.

CDR3 amino acids: CAWSSSGAQFF. DNA of the CDR3: TGTGCCTGGAGTTCTAGCGGGGCTCAGTTCTTC. This sequence joins TRBV30 and TRBJ2-1; the match to TRBD2 covers 9 bases. The CDR3 consists of 11 residues. Germline V gene sequence: CDR1 GTSNPN, CDR2 SVGIG (reference sequence). Unmatched junction bases numbered 3, after V lost 2 bases and J lost 13 bases.

The chain uses TRBV19 and TRBJ1-5, with D tentatively TRBD1 (5 bases). The CDR3 runs 15 residues. V was cut by 3 bases and J by 9 bases, with 18 bases left in between. Germline V gene lookup returns CDR1 LNHDA and CDR2 SQIVND (reference sequence). The CDR3 DNA reads TGTGCCAGTAGTATCCGGCAGGGTTCAGGTCGGCCCCAGCATTTT. It codes for CASSIRQGSGRPQHF.

This sequence joins TRBV5-4 and TRBJ1-2; a weak D match, TRBD1 (5 bases). The CDR3 runs to 14 residues. Looked up from germline, CDR1 is SGHNT and CDR2 is YYREEE (reference sequence). The germline V and J ends were trimmed by 2 bases and 4 bases, with 12 bases remaining between them. As DNA, the CDR3 is TGTGCCAGCAGCTTCAAGGGGCAGGGCTATGGCTACACCTTC. Its protein product is CASSFKGQGYGYTF.

Of note for this clone: An end of the junction does not agree with germline; a read error may underlie this. This chain joins TRBV7-7 and TRBJ2-2; D is undetermined. Germline loops: CDR1 SSHAT, CDR2 FNYEAQ (reference sequence). The CDR3 is 11 amino acids. The CDR3, as DNA: TGTGCTAGCAGCATTCACGGGGAGCTGTTTTTT. Protein sequence: CASSIHGELFF.

The chain joins TRBV20-1 to TRBJ2-7, with a possible D match to TRBD2 (5 bases). The V and J ends lost 6 bases and 0 bases respectively, with 6 bases between them. There are 11 residues in the CDR3. CDR1 and CDR2 from the germline V gene are DFQATT and SNEGSKA (reference sequence). CDR3 nucleotides: TGCAGTGCGGGGAGCTCCTACGAGCAGTACTTC. It is translated as CSAGSSYEQYF.

The chain is built from TRBV11-3 and TRBJ2-3, with no clear D. Germline CDR1 reads SGHNT; CDR2 reads YENEEA. Trimming stripped 5 bases from V and 0 bases from J, with 15 bases between. The CDR3 runs to 16 residues. The CDR3 region is CASSPLGAPSTDTQYF. CDR3 coding DNA: TGTGCCAGCAGCCCTCTTGGAGCGCCTAGCACAGATACGCAGTATTTT.

This clone was detected only a few times. This sequence joins TRBV11-3 and TRBJ2-7; 7 bases are shared with TRBD1. The junction had 8 bases not matched to a gene; V was cut back by 6 bases and J by 3 bases. The V gene's germline CDR1 is SGHNT and CDR2 YENEEA. The CDR3 runs 14 residues. CDR3 amino acids: CASRHLQGHYEQYF. The CDR3, as DNA: TGTGCCAGCAGACACCTACAGGGGCACTACGAGCAGTACTTC.

The sample holds one count of this clone. The chain has TRBV7-2 and TRBJ1-5; 7 nucleotides align to TRBD1. The trim removed 4 bases at V and 5 bases at J, leaving 8 bases unmatched. CDR1 is SGHTA, CDR2 FQGNSA, per germline. CDR3 length equals 15 residues. CDR3 coding DNA: TGTGCCAGCAGCTCTGGGACAGCTTACTATCAGCCCCAGCATTTT. It encodes CASSSGTAYYQPQHF.

The chain has TRBV13 and TRBJ2-2; 8 bases line up with TRBD1. Germline CDR1 and CDR2: PRHDT and FYEKMQ (reference sequence). V trimming: 1 base; J trimming: 7 bases; junction bases outside the gene matches: 2. CDR3 length: 14 residues. The CDR3 coding sequence is TGTGCCAGCAGCTTAGCAGGGGGCCACGGGGAGCTGTTTTTT. Encoded protein: CASSLAGGHGELFF.